The present T cell receptor beta chain was sequenced within a study of T-cell reconstitution after alpha-beta-depleted transplantation in children. Study findings and constraints: Newly produced T cells mostly accounted for T-cell counts and diversity one year post-transplant.

It was with unique molecular identifiers that the TCRbeta library was prepared. TCRdb analysed the PCR reads with MiXCR anew, one entry per CDR3 protein. Of hundreds of thousands of distinct CDR3 sequences in the sample, about 24% were seen once. This clonotype was counted a few times. Antigen specificity is unknown. CDR3 length: 12 amino acids. V gave up 4 bases and J gave up 6 bases; unmatched junction bases: 0. From germline, CDR1 is KGHSH and CDR2 LQKENI. This rearrangement joins TRBV18 to TRBJ1-1, with 9 positions matching TRBD1. Here the sequenced sample was PBMCs, mostly from graft donor cells, taken 360 days after TCRalphabeta/CD19-depleted stem cell transplant. The origin of this receptor is a female patient between 2 and 10 years old who had a stem cell transplant for congenital amegakaryocytic thrombocytopenia, so the T cells may come from the graft donor. This chain's CDR3 is CASSRDRAEAFF. DNA for the CDR3: TGTGCCAGCTCACGGGACAGGGCTGAAGCTTTCTTT.